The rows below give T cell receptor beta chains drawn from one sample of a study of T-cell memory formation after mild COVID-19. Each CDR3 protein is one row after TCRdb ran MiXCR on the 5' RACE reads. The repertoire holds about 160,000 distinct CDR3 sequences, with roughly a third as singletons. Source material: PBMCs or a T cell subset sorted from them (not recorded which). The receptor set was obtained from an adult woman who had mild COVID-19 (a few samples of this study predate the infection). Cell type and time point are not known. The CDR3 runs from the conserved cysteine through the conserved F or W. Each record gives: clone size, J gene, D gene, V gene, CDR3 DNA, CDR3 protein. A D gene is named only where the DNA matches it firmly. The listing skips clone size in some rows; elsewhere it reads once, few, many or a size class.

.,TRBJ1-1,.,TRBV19,TGTGCCAGTAGTATAGGTGGAGTCACTGAAGCTTTCTTT,CASSIGGVTEAFF
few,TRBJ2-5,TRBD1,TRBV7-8,TGTGCCAGCAGCTTAAGGGGATGGGACAGTTCAGAGACCCAGTACTTC,CASSLRGWDSSETQYF
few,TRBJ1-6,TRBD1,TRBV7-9,TGTGCCAGCAAGTACAGGGGTAATTCACCCCTCCACTTT,CASKYRGNSPLHF
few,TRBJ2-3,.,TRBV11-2,TGTGCCAGCAGCTTAAATTGGGGCGGGCCTGGGGCAGATACGCAGTATTTT,CASSLNWGGPGADTQYF
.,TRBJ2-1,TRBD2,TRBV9,TGTGCCAGCAGCGTAGCGGGCCTAGCGGAGTACAATGAGAAGTTCTTC,CASSVAGLAEYNEKFF
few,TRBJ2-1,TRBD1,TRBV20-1,TGCAGTGCTAAGGCGGGACAGGGGTCTCAGAATGAGCAGTTCTTC,CSAKAGQGSQNEQFF
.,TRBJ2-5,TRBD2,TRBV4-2,TGTGCCAGCAGCCAAGAGGGGACTAGCGTGAGTGGAGAGACCCAGTACTTC,CASSQEGTSVSGETQYF
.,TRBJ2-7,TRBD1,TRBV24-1,TGTGCCACCAGTGATTCCCCGGGACAGGGTCACCACGAGCAGTACTTC,CATSDSPGQGHHEQYF
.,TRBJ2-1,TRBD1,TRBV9,TGTGCCAGCAGCCTCGGGACAGGGAGCGGCAATGAGCAGTTCTTC,CASSLGTGSGNEQFF
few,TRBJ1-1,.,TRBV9,TGTGCCAGCAGCGTCTTGACAGAAACCACTGAAGCTTTCTTT,CASSVLTETTEAFF
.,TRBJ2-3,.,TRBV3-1,TGTGCCAGCAGCCAACTAAGCGGAAGCACAGATACGCAGTATTTT,CASSQLSGSTDTQYF
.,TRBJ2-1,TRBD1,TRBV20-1,TGCAGTGCAACCAGGCCGGGACAGGAGATCTACAATGAGCAGTTCTTC,CSATRPGQEIYNEQFF
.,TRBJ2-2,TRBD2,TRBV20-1,TGCAGTGCCCGACTAGCGGGATGGGGCGGGTCCGGGGAGCTGTTTTTT,CSARLAGWGGSGELFF
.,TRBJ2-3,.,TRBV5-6,TGTGCCAGCAGCTTGGTGATACAGAAGACGGGGAAAGACCGCACAGATACGCAGTATTTT,CASSLVIQKTGKDRTDTQYF
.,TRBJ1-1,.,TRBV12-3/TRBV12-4,TGTGCCAGCAGAATTGGACACTTCAACACTGAAGCTTTCTTT,CASRIGHFNTEAFF
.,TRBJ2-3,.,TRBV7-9,TGTGCCAGCAGCTTTACAAGAGACCAGGATACGCAGTATTTT,CASSFTRDQDTQYF
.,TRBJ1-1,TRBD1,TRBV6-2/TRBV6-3,TGTGCCAGCAGTAAGCGTCCGGGACAGGGTGACACTGAAGCTTTCTTT,CASSKRPGQGDTEAFF
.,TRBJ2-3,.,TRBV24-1,TGTGCCACCAGTGACCTTTTCTCGGGAGATACGCAGTATTTT,CATSDLFSGDTQYF
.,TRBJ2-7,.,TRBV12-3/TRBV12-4,TGTGCCAGCAGTATTGAGGGGCTGGCAAACTACGAGCAGTACTTC,CASSIEGLANYEQYF
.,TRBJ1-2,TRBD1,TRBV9,TGTGCCAGCAGCGCACAGGGGGCTTGGGGCTACACCTTC,CASSAQGAWGYTF
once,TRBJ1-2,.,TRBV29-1,TGCAGCGTCGGTCACGCCGGTCGATACTCTTTGGATGGCTACACCTTC,CSVGHAGRYSLDGYTF
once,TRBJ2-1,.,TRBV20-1,TGCAGTGCTAGATCCCTTGAAACCTACAATGAGCAGTTCTTC,CSARSLETYNEQFF
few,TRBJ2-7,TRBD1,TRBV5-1,TGCGCCAGCAGCTTGGAGGGACAGCTTGTGTACGAGCAGTACTTC,CASSLEGQLVYEQYF
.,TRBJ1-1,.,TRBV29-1,TGCAGCGTTAAAGAGCCGGGGAACACTGAAGCTTTCTTT,CSVKEPGNTEAFF
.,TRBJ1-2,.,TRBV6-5,TGTGCCAGCAGGTGGGGGATTGGCTACACCTTC,CASRWGIGYTF
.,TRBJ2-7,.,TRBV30,TGTGCCTGGAGTGAGAGCTACGAGCAGTACTTC,CAWSESYEQYF
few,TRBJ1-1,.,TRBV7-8,TGTGCCAGCAGCTCCAGATGGGGGGTTGGAGCTTTCTTT,CASSSRWGVGAFF
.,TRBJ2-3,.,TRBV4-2,TGTGCCAGCAGCCAAGATTTTGGGGGGCCGAGAACAGATACGCAGTATTTT,CASSQDFGGPRTDTQYF
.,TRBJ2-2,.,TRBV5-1,TGCGCCAGCACCTCCAAGGGCGGGGAGCTGTTTTTT,CASTSKGGELFF
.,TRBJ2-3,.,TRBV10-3,TGTGCCATCAGTGAGTCGAAGGGGCTATTCCCTAATACGCAGTATTTT,CAISESKGLFPNTQYF
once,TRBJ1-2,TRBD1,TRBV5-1,TGCGCCAGCAGCTTCGCACAGGGGAGGGACTATGGCTACACCTTC,CASSFAQGRDYGYTF
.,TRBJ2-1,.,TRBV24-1,TGTGCCACCGGGGGGCGACCCCTCAATGAGCAGTTCTTC,CATGGRPLNEQFF
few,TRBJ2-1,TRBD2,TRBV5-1,TGCGCCAGCAGCCAGGGACTAGCGGGAGGTACCTTAGTATCCTACAATGAGCAGTTCTTC,CASSQGLAGGTLVSYNEQFF
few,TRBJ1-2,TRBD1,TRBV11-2,TGTGCCAGCAGCTTAGAGGGAGGGGGCGACTATGGCTACACCTTC,CASSLEGGGDYGYTF
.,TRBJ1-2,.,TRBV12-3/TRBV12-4,TGTGCCAGCAGTTTCGGATTTAACTATGGCTACACCTTC,CASSFGFNYGYTF
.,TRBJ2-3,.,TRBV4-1,TGCGCCAGCGCGGATGGAGCTAGAGTCGCAGATACGCAGTATTTT,CASADGARVADTQYF
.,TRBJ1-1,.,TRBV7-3,TGTGCCAGCAGCTCCGGACAGCACACTGAAGCTTTCTTT,CASSSGQHTEAFF
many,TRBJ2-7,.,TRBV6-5,TGTGCCAGCAGGGGACCCTACGAGCAGTACTTC,CASRGPYEQYF
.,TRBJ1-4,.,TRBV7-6,TGTGCCAGCAGCAAGGGGACACAAACTAATGAAAAACTGTTTTTT,CASSKGTQTNEKLFF
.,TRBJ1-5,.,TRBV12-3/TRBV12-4,TGTGCCAGCAGTTTCAGGGGACATAGCAATCAGCCCCAGCATTTT,CASSFRGHSNQPQHF
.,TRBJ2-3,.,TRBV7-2,TGTGCCAGCAGCTTAGGGGCCTACATCACAGATACGCAGTATTTT,CASSLGAYITDTQYF
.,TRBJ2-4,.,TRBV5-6,TGTGCCAGCAGCTTGGTAGGGGGACTAGCCAAAAACATTCAGTACTTC,CASSLVGGLAKNIQYF
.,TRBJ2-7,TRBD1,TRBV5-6,TGTGCCAGCACCTACGACAGGGTACACTCCTACGAGCAGTACTTC,CASTYDRVHSYEQYF